These 30 T cell receptor beta chains came from one sample sequenced in a study of T and B cells in COVID-19 patients. TRB rearrangements were amplified by multiplex PCR with BIOMED2 TRB-A/B primers. TCRdb analysed the multiplex PCR reads with MiXCR anew, one entry per CDR3 protein. This table has roughly 15,000 distinct CDR3 sequences, about 28% appearing once. Blood genomic DNA input for TRB amplification was roughly 220-500 ng. The source material was blood. These receptors were obtained from a human donor who had recovered from COVID-19.

This sequence joins TRBV19 and TRBJ2-2, with TRBD2 matching 10 bases. V was clipped by 9 bases and J by 4 bases; unmatched bases: 11. This CDR3 region has 16 residues. Germline V gene data show CDR1 as LNHDA and CDR2 as SQIVND (reference sequence). CDR3 in DNA: TGTGCCAGCAGCTTGGGGATAGCGGGAGGCACCGGGGAGCTGTTTTTT. Its translation is CASSLGIAGGTGELFF.

In its sample, this clonotype was seen many times. This chain uses TRBV29-1 with TRBJ1-5, with D tentatively TRBD1 (5 bases). V lost 6 bases and J lost 6, with 12 bases in between. The CDR3 extends over 12 amino acids. Looked up from germline, CDR1 is SQVTM and CDR2 is ANQGSEA. CDR3: CSVGGLGQPQHF. CDR3 nucleotide sequence: TGCAGCGTCGGGGGATTAGGTCAGCCCCAGCATTTT.

The CDR3 protein is CATSRQGAGETQYF. The CDR3, as DNA: TGTGCCACCAGCAGACAGGGGGCTGGGGAGACCCAGTACTTC. The rearrangement links TRBV15 to TRBJ2-5; 8 nucleotides align to TRBD1. J lost 5 bases, V lost 2 bases, and 4 bases had no gene match. Germline CDR1 and CDR2: LNHNV and YYDKDF (reference sequence). CDR3 length: 14 residues. Variable domain in full (rest from reference TRBV15 and TRBJ2-5): DAMVIQNPRYQVTQFGKPVTLSCSQTLNHNVMYWYQQKSSQAPKLLFHYYDKDFNNEADTPDNFQSRRPNTSFCFLDIRSPGLGDTAMYLCATSRQGAGETQYFGPGTRLLVL.

The table lists this clonotype with a few counts. The chain is built from TRBV6-2 or TRBV6-3 and TRBJ2-3; weak D call: TRBD2 (6 bases). CDR3 length: 14 amino acids. Trimming removed 0 bases from V and 7 bases from J, with 11 bases in between. Germline V gene sequence: CDR1 MNHEY, CDR2 SVGEGT. The CDR3 DNA reads as TGTGCCAGCAGTTACTCCGGCGGCGGGAATACGCAGTATTTT. Translating it yields CASSYSGGGNTQYF.

This clonotype has a single count. A much larger clone differs by one base, so this may be a read error. The conserved final phenylalanine or tryptophan is absent from the CDR3, which likely points to a read error. This rearrangement joins TRBV5-6 to TRBJ2-1; D call uncertain. Germline V lookup: CDR1 SGHDT, CDR2 YYEEEE. Trimming pared 0 bases from V and 1 base from J, leaving 8 bases between. The CDR3 spans 15 residues. The CDR3 nucleotides are TGTGCCAGCAGCTTGGCGGGTAGATCCTACAATGAGCAGTTCTTA. This encodes CASSLAGRSYNEQFL.

The V gene is TRBV7-6, the J gene TRBJ2-7, with 10 bases that match TRBD2. The CDR3 is made up of 12 amino acids. After removal of 5 bases from V and 10 bases from J, the junction contained 5 bases not matched to a gene. Looked up from germline, CDR1 is SGHVS and CDR2 is FNYEAQ. In nucleotides, the CDR3 is TGTGCCAGCAGCACCGGGACTAGCGAACAGTACTTC. This translates into CASSTGTSEQYF.

The chain links TRBV7-2 to TRBJ2-2; D ambiguous. Germline V CDR1 and CDR2: SGHTA, FQGNSA. This CDR3 has 14 residues. Trimming pared 10 bases from V and 1 base from J, leaving 13 bases between. The CDR3 nucleotides are TGTGCCACGCGTCCCCAGAGGAACACCGGGGAGCTGTTTTTT. Translating gives CATRPQRNTGELFF.

This chain links TRBV5-4 with TRBJ2-2, with 10 bases identical to TRBD2. CDR3 size: 17 residues. With V trimmed by 5 bases and J by 1 base, 8 bases remained unmatched. Germline CDR1 SGHNT, CDR2 YYREEE (reference sequence). The CDR3 DNA is TGTGCCAGCAGTTCCCTAGCGGGAGTAAGGAACACCGGGGAGCTGTTTTTT. Encoded protein: CASSSLAGVRNTGELFF.

This clonotype showed up just a few times. J is TRBJ2-5 and V is TRBV12-3 or TRBV12-4, with 11 nucleotides matching TRBD1. The V gene end was trimmed by 6 bases and the J gene end by 1 base; junction bases not matched to a gene: 13. The CDR3 contains 18 residues. The CDR3 bases are TGTGCCAGCAGCGATGGACAGGGGGCCTACTCGGTCCAAGAGACCCAGTACTTC. Its protein is CASSDGQGAYSVQETQYF.

Comments on this clonotype: This may come from a read error, since a much larger clone is one base off. The chain combines TRBV19 with TRBJ2-1, with D unclear. There are 16 residues in the CDR3. Per germline, CDR1 LNHDA and CDR2 SQIVND (reference sequence). This chain's CDR3 is CASSTPMGSSYNKQFF. The CDR3 DNA is TGTGCCAGTAGTACCCCGATGGGAAGCTCCTACAATAAGCAGTTCTTC. The variable domain in full, with the rest retrieved from reference TRBV19 and TRBJ2-1, is DGGITQSPKYLFRKEGQNVTLSCEQNLNHDAMYWYRQDPGQGLRLIYYSQIVNDFQKGDIAEGYSVSREKKESFPLTVTSAQKNPTAFYLCASSTPMGSSYNKQFFGPGTRLTVL.

This clonotype is medium-sized. The V gene is TRBV6-5, the J gene TRBJ2-2, with D perhaps TRBD2 (7 bases). This CDR3 spans 17 amino acids. Germline lookup yields CDR1 MNHEY and CDR2 SVGAGI. Trimming left V 0 bases short and J 4 bases short, with 15 bases between. CDR3 in amino acids: CASSYSRGRAFTGELFF. In DNA, the CDR3 is TGTGCCAGCAGTTACTCGAGGGGGAGGGCCTTCACCGGGGAGCTGTTTTTT.

The rearrangement links TRBV12-3 or TRBV12-4 to TRBJ1-6; D possibly corresponds to TRBD1 (5 bases). The CDR3 spans 15 residues. Trimming left V 3 bases short and J 4 bases short, with 10 bases between. The CDR3 DNA follows: TGTGCCAGCAGTTTGGGACGGTCGTATAATTCACCCCTCCACTTT. Protein sequence: CASSLGRSYNSPLHF.

The chain has TRBV6-2 or TRBV6-3 and TRBJ1-2; the D gene is possibly TRBD1 (6 bases). This CDR3 has 18 amino acids. Trimming stripped 2 bases from V and 0 bases from J, with 19 bases between. Germline V gives CDR1 MNHEY, CDR2 SVGEGT. The CDR3 reads CASSYPSAGDLANYGYTF. The CDR3 bases are TGTGCCAGCAGTTACCCTTCGGCAGGGGACTTAGCTAACTATGGCTACACCTTC.

This rearrangement joins TRBV15 to TRBJ2-4; weak D call: TRBD1 (6 bases). Germline CDR1 reads LNHNV; CDR2 reads YYDKDF (reference sequence). V lost 0 bases to trimming and J lost 7 bases, with 13 bases between them. The CDR3 is 15 amino acids. CDR3 nucleotide sequence: TGTGCCACCAGCAGAGAGTTGCAGGGGATCAACATTCAGTACTTC. This encodes CATSRELQGINIQYF.

This clonotype was counted only a few times. This chain connects TRBV4-2 to TRBJ2-7, with D uncertain. The CDR3 runs 16 residues. With 1 base removed from V and 2 bases from J, the gap between germline ends came to 15 bases. In germline, CDR1 is LGHNA, CDR2 YNFKEQ. CDR3 amino acids: CASSQADGQPAYEQYF. In nucleotides, the CDR3 is TGTGCCAGCAGCCAAGCCGATGGGCAGCCAGCCTACGAGCAGTACTTC.

This clonotype is medium-sized (0.01 to 0.1%). The chain recombines TRBV12-3 or TRBV12-4 with TRBJ2-7; D may match TRBD1 or TRBD2 (5 bases each). The CDR3 has 12 amino acids. Trimming cost V 8 bases and J 7 bases, with 15 bases left between them. The CDR3 region has the DNA TGTGCCAGCTCCGACGGGGCCGGTGAGCAGTACTTC. It codes for CASSDGAGEQYF.

The chain combines TRBV27 with TRBJ2-3; D remains unclear. V was cut by 1 base and J by 2 bases, with 10 bases left in between. CDR3 length: 15 amino acids. Germline CDR1 is MNHEY and CDR2 is SMNVEV (reference sequence). The CDR3 bases are TGTGCCAGCAGTTTATGGGCAGCCCCCACAGATACGCAGTATTTT. Translating gives CASSLWAAPTDTQYF.

The chain is built from TRBV6-1 and TRBJ1-1; perhaps TRBD1 as D (6 bases). Deletions cut 5 bases from V and 10 bases from J, with 17 bases between. The CDR3 runs 13 residues. CDR1 is MNHNS and CDR2 is SASEGT in the germline V gene. The CDR3 DNA reads TGTGCCAGCAGTCCCACCTTACAGGGTACAGCTTTCTTT. Translation: CASSPTLQGTAFF.

This clonotype is deemed medium-sized. The chain has TRBV19 and TRBJ1-2; a possible D gene is TRBD1 (6 bases). Germline V gives CDR1 LNHDA, CDR2 SQIVND (reference sequence). Trimming shortened V by 5 bases and J by 4 bases, and 14 bases separated the two germline ends. This CDR3 has 14 residues. The CDR3 is CASSPGGLSYGYTF. As DNA, the CDR3 is TGTGCCAGTAGTCCGGGGGGGCTCAGCTATGGCTACACCTTC.

Only a few counts were recorded for this clonotype. This chain uses TRBV5-1 with TRBJ2-3; possible D gene TRBD2, 6 bases. V lost 3 bases and J lost 5, with 10 bases in between. The CDR3 runs 13 residues. The germline CDR1 and CDR2 sequences are SGHRS and YFSETQ. CDR3 in amino acids: CASSSGGGDTQYF. The CDR3 DNA reads as TGCGCCAGCAGCTCCGGGGGAGGAGATACGCAGTATTTT. The full variable domain, rest sourced from reference TRBV5-1 and TRBJ2-3, is KAGVTQTPRYLIKTRGQQVTLSCSPISGHRSVSWYQQTPGQGLQFLFEYFSETQRNKGNFPGRFSGRQFSNSRSEMNVSTLELGDSALYLCASSSGGGDTQYFGPGTRLTVL.

The gene calls are TRBV6-4 and TRBJ1-2; D remains unclear. From germline, CDR1 is MRHNA and CDR2 SNTAGT. The CDR3 is made up of 12 amino acids. DNA of the CDR3: TGTGCGCAGCAGTCTTTCAACTATGGCTACACCTTC. This codes for CAQQSFNYGYTF.

This clonotype is medium-sized within its sample. This rearrangement joins TRBV6-5 to TRBJ2-7; D is unclear. The CDR3 totals 12 residues. Per the germline V gene, CDR1 is MNHEY and CDR2 is SVGAGI. V was pared by 6 bases and J by 4 bases, with 10 bases between. This CDR3 is CASSPLGYEQYF. The CDR3 coding sequence is TGTGCCAGCAGCCCCCTGGGGTACGAGCAGTACTTC.

This chain's CDR3 is CASSTDYQETQYF. DNA for the CDR3: TGTGCCAGCAGCACCGACTACCAAGAGACCCAGTACTTC. The chain recombines TRBV13 with TRBJ2-5; no definite D call. V was pared by 5 bases and J by 0 bases, with 7 bases between. CDR1 is PRHDT, CDR2 FYEKMQ, per germline (reference sequence). This CDR3 region has 13 residues.

This clonotype was counted many times. The V gene is TRBV18, the J gene TRBJ2-3; D is possibly TRBD2 (5 bases). The V gene lost 5 bases and the J gene lost 6 bases, with 9 bases spanning the gap. Germline lookup yields CDR1 KGHSH and CDR2 LQKENI. The CDR3 totals 12 residues. The CDR3 DNA reads as TGTGCCAGCTCATCTACTAGGGATACGCAGTATTTT. This encodes CASSSTRDTQYF.

The chain carries TRBV19 and TRBJ1-1; tentatively, D is TRBD1 (5 bases). Germline loops: CDR1 LNHDA, CDR2 SQIVND (reference sequence). CDR3 length: 13 residues. V gave up 1 base and J gave up 9 bases, with 12 bases separating them. CDR3 DNA sequence: TGTGCCAGTAGTATAGTTAGGGACGGGCAAGCTTTCTTT. It specifies CASSIVRDGQAFF.

This clonotype was picked up many times. The rearrangement links TRBV27 to TRBJ2-2; 11 nucleotides match TRBD2. Germline CDR1 and CDR2: MNHEY and SMNVEV (reference sequence). Trimming at V came to 4 bases and at J to 7 bases, leaving 8 bases not matched to a gene. The length of the CDR3 is 16 residues. The CDR3 sequence: CASSSLAGGRGGELFF. Written as DNA, the CDR3 is TGTGCCAGCAGTTCATTAGCGGGGGGGCGAGGCGGGGAGCTGTTTTTT.

V usage is TRBV7-9 and J usage is TRBJ2-3; D is unclear. V lost 1 base and J 0 bases, leaving 11 bases between the germline ends. CDR1 and CDR2 from the germline V gene are SEHNR and FQNEAQ (reference sequence). The CDR3 totals 16 residues. CDR3 in amino acids: CASSLGTAPSTDTQYF. The CDR3 DNA is TGTGCCAGCAGCTTAGGAACGGCGCCTAGCACAGATACGCAGTATTTT.

The gene calls are TRBV6-5 and TRBJ2-5, with 8 bases identical to TRBD1. The CDR3 is 12 residues long. V was pared by 5 bases and J by 6 bases, with 2 bases of the junction left unmatched. Per germline, CDR1 MNHEY and CDR2 SVGAGI. CDR3 in amino acids: CASSDRGQTQYF. CDR3 sequence (DNA): TGTGCCAGCAGTGACAGGGGCCAGACCCAGTACTTC.

The rearrangement joins TRBV6-5 to TRBJ1-5; 8 nucleotides align to TRBD1. CDR1 and CDR2 (germline): MNHEY, SVGAGI. The CDR3 runs 14 residues. The J segment lost 4 bases and the V segment lost 5 bases, leaving 4 bases of the junction unmatched. CDR3 nucleotides: TGTGCCAGCAGTGAGGGACAGGCTAATCAGCCCCAGCATTTT. This encodes CASSEGQANQPQHF.

This clonotype ranks as medium-sized (0.01 to 0.1%). This CDR3 reads CAWGGHNYGYTF. The CDR3 nucleotides are TGTGCCTGGGGGGGACACAACTATGGCTACACCTTC. The V and J genes are TRBV30 and TRBJ1-2, with D possibly being TRBD1 (6 bases). Per the germline V gene, CDR1 is GTSNPN and CDR2 is SVGIG (reference sequence). The V end was cut by 5 bases, the J end by 2 bases, with 9 bases between. CDR3 length equals 12 residues.